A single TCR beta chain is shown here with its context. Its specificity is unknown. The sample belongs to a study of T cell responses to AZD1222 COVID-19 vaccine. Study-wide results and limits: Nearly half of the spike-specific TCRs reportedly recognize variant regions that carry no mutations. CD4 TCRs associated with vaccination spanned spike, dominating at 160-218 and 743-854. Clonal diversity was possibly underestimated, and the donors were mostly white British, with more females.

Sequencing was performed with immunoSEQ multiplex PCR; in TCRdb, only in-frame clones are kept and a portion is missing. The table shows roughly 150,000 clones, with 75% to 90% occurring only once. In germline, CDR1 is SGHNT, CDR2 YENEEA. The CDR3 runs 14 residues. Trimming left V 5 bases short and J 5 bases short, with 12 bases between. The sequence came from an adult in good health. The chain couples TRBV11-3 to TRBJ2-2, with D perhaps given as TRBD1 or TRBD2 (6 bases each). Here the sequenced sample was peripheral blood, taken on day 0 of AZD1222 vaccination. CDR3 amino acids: CASSQRGDTGELFF. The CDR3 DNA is TGTGCCAGCAGCCAAAGGGGGGATACCGGGGAGCTGTTTTTT.